This T cell receptor (beta chain) was observed in a study of T cell responses to AZD1222 COVID-19 vaccine. Study-wide points: A mostly white British donor set with more females was recruited, and clonal diversity was possibly underestimated.

V shed 0 bases and J 8 bases; nucleotides not matched to a gene: 12. Germline CDR1 is LGHDT and CDR2 is YNNKEL (reference sequence). The CDR3 is 16 amino acids. Sequenced by immunoSEQ multiplex PCR; TCRdb stores in-frame clones only, minus some. The table includes some 87,000 clones, around 90% detected once. Remarks on this clone: Its antigen is as yet unknown.

The genes are TRBV3-1 (or the pseudogene TRBV3-2) and TRBJ1-2; 7 bases map to TRBD1. The sequences come from peripheral blood, collected on day 0 of MenACWY control vaccination. The clonotype was recovered from an adult in good health. The CDR3 reads CASSQDPTGALAGYTF. The DNA for the CDR3 is TGTGCCAGCAGCCAAGATCCAACAGGGGCTCTTGCAGGCTACACCTTC.